The 28 T cell receptor beta chains below were found in one sample sequenced in a study of blood T cell repertoires in COVID-19 (dated by TCRdb to the early 2020s). The library came from the immunoSEQ multiplex PCR assay. TCRdb mirrors the immuneACCESS table, restricted to in-frame sequences. Some clones are absent from its copies; in checked studies, under half trace to an unresolved V gene, and the reason for the others is unknown. The sample profile shows tens of thousands of clones; about four fifths of them were found once. About an eighth of the sample is taken by the ten largest. Material for sequencing was peripheral blood. The receptors stem from a man in his fifties or sixties with COVID-19, enrolled during active disease.

This clone came up a few times. The chain combines TRBV6-1 with TRBJ2-6; D is perhaps TRBD2 (5 bases). Trimming shortened V by 3 bases and J by 3 bases, and 6 bases separated the two germline ends. The V gene's germline CDR1 is MNHNS and CDR2 SASEGT. The CDR3 runs 14 residues. As DNA, the CDR3 is TGTGCCAGCAGTGAGAGGGATGGGGCCAACGTCCTGACTTTC. Protein product: CASSERDGANVLTF.

V gene TRBV7-8 combines with J gene TRBJ1-1; no reliable D call. Trimming pared 5 bases from V and 5 bases from J, leaving 12 bases between. The CDR3 covers 13 residues. CDR1 SGHVS and CDR2 FQNEAQ come from the germline V gene. The DNA for the CDR3 is TGTGCCAGCAGCCCCCGAGGCGGAACTGAAGCTTTCTTT. Translation gives CASSPRGGTEAFF.

The genes are TRBV5-4 and TRBJ2-3; 12 nucleotides align to TRBD1. With V trimmed by 4 bases and J by 3 bases, 9 bases remained unmatched. The V gene's germline CDR1 is SGHNT and CDR2 YYREEE (reference sequence). The CDR3 totals 17 residues. CDR3 nucleotides: TGTGCCAGCAGCGACCGGGACAGGGGGCTTGGAACAGATACGCAGTATTTT. This codes for CASSDRDRGLGTDTQYF. The whole variable domain, filled in from reference TRBV5-4 and TRBJ2-3, reads ETGVTQSPTHLIKTRGQQVTLRCSSQSGHNTVSWYQQALGQGPQFIFQYYREEENGRGNFPPRFSGLQFPNYSSELNVNALELDDSALYLCASSDRDRGLGTDTQYFGPGTRLTVL.

This clone was seen once. The chain joins TRBV5-1 to TRBJ1-1; 8 nucleotides line up with TRBD1. Germline-derived CDR1 and CDR2 are SGHRS and YFSETQ. Germline trimming cut 5 bases from V and 8 bases from J; bases unmatched to any gene: 14. The CDR3 is made up of 15 amino acids. This CDR3 is CASSPDRGRRREAFF. The CDR3 DNA is TGCGCCAGCAGTCCCGACAGGGGCCGCCGAAGGGAAGCTTTCTTT.

This chain links TRBV7-9 with TRBJ1-5; D perhaps matches TRBD1 (6 bases). V lost 5 bases and J lost 5, with 13 bases in between. CDR3 length equals 14 residues. Per germline, CDR1 SEHNR and CDR2 FQNEAQ (reference sequence). In DNA, the CDR3 is TGTGCCAGCAGCCGCAGTGGGGGCTATCAGCCCCAGCATTTT. This gives the protein CASSRSGGYQPQHF.

This clone was detected only a few times. In DNA, the CDR3 is TGTGCCAGCAGCTTAGGGCCCACTGAAGCTTTCTTT. Translating gives CASSLGPTEAFF. J is TRBJ1-1 and V is TRBV7-9; D gene unclear. The V end lost 1 base, the J end lost 4 bases, and 4 bases lay between the germline ends. The CDR3 contains 12 residues. Looked up from germline, CDR1 is SEHNR and CDR2 is FQNEAQ (reference sequence).

The chain recombines TRBV20-1 with TRBJ1-2, with D maybe TRBD1 (6 bases). V lost 3 bases to trimming and J lost 6 bases, with 14 bases between them. The germline V gene has CDR1 DFQATT and CDR2 SNEGSKA (reference sequence). This CDR3 contains 13 residues. CDR3 nucleotide sequence: TGCAGTGCTAGTGGGACAAACTCAGATGGCTACACCTTC. The encoded protein is CSASGTNSDGYTF.

This chain links TRBV5-8 with TRBJ2-7; 8 positions match TRBD2. Trimming removed 4 bases from V and 6 bases from J; junction bases left unmatched: 3. Germline-derived CDR1 and CDR2 are SGHTS and YDEGEE. The CDR3 extends over 12 amino acids. The CDR3 nucleotides are TGTGCCAGCAGCAGGGCGGGGGGCGAGCAGTACTTC. Residues: CASSRAGGEQYF. Full variable domain (outside the CDR3, taken from reference TRBV5-8 and TRBJ2-7): EAGVTQSPTHLIKTRGQQATLRCSPISGHTSVYWYQQALGLGLQFLLWYDEGEERNRGNFPPRFSGRQFPNYSSELNVNALELEDSALYLCASSRAGGEQYFGPGTRLTVT.

This chain uses TRBV6-5 with TRBJ2-2; 7 nucleotides align to TRBD1. The germline V gene encodes CDR1 MNHEY and CDR2 SVGAGI. V lost 7 bases and J lost 0; bases outside the gene matches: 2. The length of the CDR3 is 14 residues. The CDR3 reads CASIGTANTGELFF. DNA of the CDR3: TGTGCCAGCATTGGGACAGCGAACACCGGGGAGCTGTTTTTT.

The rearrangement joins TRBV19 to TRBJ2-3; 13 positions agree with TRBD2. V gave up 8 bases and J gave up 6 bases; unmatched junction bases: 8. CDR3 size: 15 residues. From germline, CDR1 is LNHDA and CDR2 SQIVND (reference sequence). CDR3 DNA sequence: TGTGCCAGTCAACTAGCGGGGGGGCCATCCGATACGCAGTATTTT. This translates into CASQLAGGPSDTQYF.

The chain uses TRBV7-2 and TRBJ1-2; TRBD1 aligns across 9 bases. V shed 4 bases, J shed 0 bases, and the junction held 3 bases outside the gene matches. Germline V gene sequence: CDR1 SGHTA, CDR2 FQGNSA. The CDR3 contains 15 residues. The CDR3 sequence: CASSSDRGSNYGYTF. The CDR3 coding sequence is TGTGCCAGCAGCTCGGACAGGGGCTCTAACTATGGCTACACCTTC.

The chain employs TRBV15 and TRBJ2-3; 9 positions match TRBD1. In germline, CDR1 is LNHNV, CDR2 YYDKDF (reference sequence). V was clipped by 3 bases and J by 4 bases; unmatched bases: 2. The CDR3 is 14 amino acids. CDR3 sequence: CATSRGQGADTQYF. DNA for the CDR3: TGTGCCACCAGCAGGGGACAGGGTGCAGATACGCAGTATTTT.

This clone occurred once. The CDR3 is CASSQNRGSYGYTF. CDR3 bases: TGTGCCAGCAGCCAGAACAGGGGCAGCTATGGCTACACCTTC. The chain links TRBV3-1 (or the pseudogene TRBV3-2) to TRBJ1-2; 7 positions agree with TRBD1. CDR3 length: 14 residues. CDR1 LGHDT and CDR2 YNNKEL come from the germline V gene (reference sequence). Trimming cost V 3 bases and J 4 bases; bases outside gene matches: 5.

The CDR3 DNA reads as TGTGCCAGCAGTCCAGGACTGGGGCAGTACTTC. This codes for CASSPGLGQYF. The chain employs TRBV2 and TRBJ2-7; tentatively, D is TRBD2 (5 bases). Germline assignment: CDR1 SNHLY and CDR2 FYNNEI. The ends were cut back, 5 bases at V and 9 bases at J, with 11 bases in the middle. The CDR3 covers 11 residues.

The rearrangement joins TRBV9 to TRBJ1-1; 8 positions match TRBD1. The length of the CDR3 is 13 residues. Looked up from germline, CDR1 is SGDLS and CDR2 is YYNGEE. The V and J ends lost 4 bases and 5 bases, in that order; junction bases with no gene match: 4. The CDR3 nucleotides read TGTGCCAGCAGCTCACAGGGGGGGACTGAAGCTTTCTTT. It codes for CASSSQGGTEAFF.

The chain employs TRBV19 and TRBJ1-1; no firm D call. This CDR3 has 15 amino acids. The germline gives CDR1 LNHDA, CDR2 SQIVND (reference sequence). The V end was cut by 5 bases, the J end by 0 bases, with 13 bases between. The CDR3 DNA reads as TGTGCCAGTAGTCGCCTAGACTCGTTGAACACTGAAGCTTTCTTT. The encoded protein is CASSRLDSLNTEAFF.

CDR3: CASSLGQETDTQYF. The CDR3 bases are TGCGCCAGCAGCTTGGGACAGGAAACAGATACGCAGTATTTT. V usage is TRBV5-1 and J usage is TRBJ2-3; D perhaps matches TRBD1 (6 bases). Germline assignment: CDR1 SGHRS and CDR2 YFSETQ. Between the trimmed V and J ends, which lost 0 bases and 3 bases, there was a span of 8 bases. The CDR3 loop spans 14 amino acids. Looking up the rest from reference TRBV5-1 and TRBJ2-3 gives the full variable domain: KAGVTQTPRYLIKTRGQQVTLSCSPISGHRSVSWYQQTPGQGLQFLFEYFSETQRNKGNFPGRFSGRQFSNSRSEMNVSTLELGDSALYLCASSLGQETDTQYFGPGTRLTVL.

V usage is TRBV6-5 and J usage is TRBJ1-3; D perhaps matches TRBD1 (5 bases). The CDR3 consists of 12 residues. Germline V gene lookup returns CDR1 MNHEY and CDR2 SVGAGI. V was cut by 11 bases and J by 2 bases, with 10 bases left in between. CDR3 bases: TGTGCCTTACAGGACGCTGGAAACACCATATATTTT. As protein: CALQDAGNTIYF.

The chain combines TRBV6-5 with TRBJ1-2; D may be TRBD1 (6 bases). Germline loops: CDR1 MNHEY, CDR2 SVGAGI. The V end lost 6 bases, the J end lost 1 base, and 6 bases lay between the germline ends. The CDR3 contains 12 residues. The chain's CDR3 is CASRDSNYGYTF. The CDR3, as DNA: TGTGCCAGCAGGGACAGTAACTATGGCTACACCTTC.

The CDR3 region is CASSPGHSYNSPLHF. The CDR3, as DNA: TGTGCCAGCAGCCCGGGACATTCCTATAATTCACCCCTCCACTTT. The chain has TRBV28 and TRBJ1-6, with a tentative D call TRBD1 (6 bases). The V and J ends lost 6 bases and 1 base respectively, with 10 bases between them. Looked up from germline, CDR1 is MDHEN and CDR2 is SYDVKM. This CDR3 contains 15 residues.

This clone occurred a few times. V gene TRBV3-1 (or the pseudogene TRBV3-2) combines with J gene TRBJ1-6, with 7 bases lining up with TRBD1. Germline V lookup: CDR1 LGHDT, CDR2 YNNKEL (reference sequence). Germline trimming cut 1 base from V and 8 bases from J; bases unmatched to any gene: 2. The CDR3 is made up of 14 amino acids. The CDR3 region has the DNA TGTGCCAGCAGCCAAGGACAGGGTCATTCACCCCTCCACTTT. Translated: CASSQGQGHSPLHF.

The rearrangement links TRBV30 to TRBJ1-2; a weak D match, TRBD1 (5 bases). Germline lookup yields CDR1 GTSNPN and CDR2 SVGIG (reference sequence). Trimming shortened V by 2 bases and J by 2 bases, and 9 bases separated the two germline ends. CDR3 size: 13 residues. CDR3 nucleotide sequence: TGTGCCTGGAGTCCAGGGATAAACTATGGCTACACCTTC. Residues: CAWSPGINYGYTF.

This clone was found once. V and J are TRBV5-1 and TRBJ2-7, with 7 positions matching TRBD1. CDR1 is SGHRS, CDR2 YFSETQ, per germline. Trimming at V came to 5 bases and at J to 3 bases, leaving 11 bases not matched to a gene. The CDR3 sequence is 15 residues long. Written as DNA, the CDR3 is TGCGCCAGCAGATGGTCAGGGGGTGGCTACTACGAGCAGTACTTC. This codes for CASRWSGGGYYEQYF.

The rearrangement uses TRBV18 and TRBJ2-1; TRBD2 matches at 9 bases. Germline lookup yields CDR1 KGHSH and CDR2 LQKENI. The CDR3 length is 15 residues. V shed 3 bases and J 9 bases; nucleotides not matched to a gene: 9. The CDR3 loop reads CASSPAGGPVGEQFF. The CDR3 DNA is TGTGCCAGCTCACCGGCGGGGGGGCCTGTTGGTGAGCAGTTCTTC.

The V gene is TRBV4-1, the J gene TRBJ2-1; TRBD2 matches 12 bases. This CDR3 is 15 amino acids long. Germline trimming cut 4 bases from V and 4 bases from J; bases unmatched to any gene: 2. The V gene's germline CDR1 is MGHRA and CDR2 YSYEKL. CDR3 sequence reads: CASSLGLAGYNEQFF. DNA of the CDR3: TGCGCCAGCAGCCTCGGACTAGCGGGGTACAATGAGCAGTTCTTC.

This chain uses TRBV10-1 with TRBJ1-1; unclear D gene. V was pared by 2 bases and J by 5 bases, with 9 bases between. CDR3 length: 13 amino acids. Germline CDR1 reads WNHNN; CDR2 reads SYGVQD (reference sequence). CDR3 coding DNA: TGCGCCAGCAGTGAGCAGCCGGGGACTGAAGCTTTCTTT. Protein sequence: CASSEQPGTEAFF.

This sequence joins TRBV6-5 and TRBJ2-2; D not certain. CDR1 and CDR2 (germline): MNHEY, SVGAGI. The CDR3 totals 12 residues. Trimming took 6 bases from V and 6 from J, leaving 8 bases between them. The CDR3 nucleotides are TGTGCCAGCAGCCTGAGCGCCGGGGAGCTGTTTTTT. This codes for CASSLSAGELFF.

The chain combines TRBV27 with TRBJ2-1; 7 positions match TRBD1. Per germline, CDR1 MNHEY and CDR2 SMNVEV (reference sequence). CDR3 length: 15 residues. V was clipped by 8 bases and J by 3 bases; unmatched bases: 10. The CDR3 loop is CASQIGTEIYNEQFF. CDR3 coding DNA: TGTGCCAGCCAAATTGGGACAGAGATCTACAATGAGCAGTTCTTC.